Included here is one T cell receptor beta chain sequence, with context. Its antigen is not identified. The study left out patients who had uncontrolled infection, other autoimmune disease, pregnancy or lactation. The diagnoses drew upon clinical symptoms, serum thyroxine and TRAb, thyroid ultrasound and orbital computed tomography. The CDR3 covers 17 residues. The V segment lost 3 bases and the J segment 2 bases; nucleotides outside the gene matches: 7. CDR1 is LNHDA, CDR2 SQIVND, per germline (reference sequence). This specimen comes from a study of T cells in Graves' hyperthyroidism and ophthalmopathy. General study findings and limits: Ophthalmopathy, as predicted by the model, came a median about six months after the prediction.

The CDR3 regions of TCR beta were amplified from RNA transcripts. First-round RT-PCR targeting the TCR CDR3 was performed with the HTBI primer set. From the multiplex PCR reads, TCRdb called clonotypes with MiXCR, one entry per CDR3 protein. The sample lists 550,000 to 600,000 distinct CDR3 sequences; over 12% were seen once. The TCR comes from a woman aged 18 to 35 with Graves' ophthalmopathy. The chain has TRBV19 and TRBJ2-1; 10 bases line up with TRBD2. Material: blood. The CDR3 loop is CASSIEGLARPYNEQFF. CDR3 DNA: TGTGCCAGTAGTATCGAGGGACTAGCGAGGCCCTACAATGAGCAGTTCTTC.